The clone carrying this T cell receptor (beta chain) was recorded once. What it binds is unknown. This entry is derived from a study of OX40 agonist ivuxolimab in advanced cancers. About the study: In this cohort, patients received ivuxolimab, an agonistic anti-OX40 (CD134) antibody. Three dose-escalation patients had partial responses: one with hepatocellular carcinoma and two with cutaneous melanoma. Study results and limitations: Expanded peripheral T-cell antigen specificity went undetermined. Within 6 weeks, CD4+ and CD8+ blood T cells expanded clonally at 0.1 to 3.0 mg/kg.

The CDR3 length is 14 residues. Unmatched junction bases numbered 5, after V lost 5 bases and J lost 2 bases. In germline, CDR1 is MDHEN, CDR2 SYDVKM. The assay was immunoSEQ multiplex PCR, and TCRdb's table has in-frame clones only and misses some. The profile covers about 58,000 clones, with over 65% appearing a single time and less than 4% taken by the ten largest. The sample consisted of CD4+ or CD8+ T cells sorted from blood, taken in a trial of the OX40 agonist ivuxolimab. This receptor was obtained from an adult with an advanced solid tumor such as melanoma, head and neck, liver or kidney cancer. This chain connects TRBV28 to TRBJ2-5; 7 bases are shared with TRBD2. The CDR3 DNA follows: TGTGCCAGCAGTACTGGCGGGAGACAAGAGACCCAGTACTTC. As protein: CASSTGGRQETQYF.